One sample yielded the 11 T cell receptor beta chains listed below, sequenced in a study of blood T cell repertoires in COVID-19. Data came from immunoSEQ multiplex PCR; TCRdb stores just in-frame clones and leaves some out. Among roughly 250,000 clones listed, under 95% were seen once. The sequenced sample was PBMCs or T cells enriched from blood (not recorded which). These TCRs come from a woman between 40 and 50 years old with acute COVID-19.

The gene calls are TRBV5-4 and TRBJ2-1, with 7 bases aligning to TRBD2. The V gene end was trimmed by 0 bases and the J gene end by 4 bases; junction bases not matched to a gene: 7. The CDR3 extends over 16 amino acids. Per germline, CDR1 SGHNT and CDR2 YYREEE (reference sequence). The CDR3 sequence is CASSLVVGGPYNEQFF. CDR3 bases: TGTGCCAGCAGCTTGGTGGTGGGAGGGCCATACAATGAGCAGTTCTTC.

This chain uses TRBV18 with TRBJ2-5, with a tentative D call TRBD1 (6 bases). The germline CDR1 and CDR2 sequences are KGHSH and LQKENI. Trimming removed 3 bases from V and 5 bases from J, with 19 bases in between. The CDR3 consists of 16 residues. The CDR3 is CASSPQTRQDLETQYF. The CDR3 DNA reads as TGTGCCAGCTCACCCCAAACCCGACAGGATCTGGAGACCCAGTACTTC. Using reference TRBV18 and TRBJ2-5 for the parts outside the CDR3, the full variable domain is NAGVMQNPRHLVRRRGQEARLRCSPMKGHSHVYWYRQLPEEGLKFMVYLQKENIIDESGMPKERFSAEFPKEGPSILRIQQVVRGDSAAYFCASSPQTRQDLETQYFGPGTRLLVL.

V is TRBV18 and J is TRBJ2-1; tentatively, D is TRBD1 (6 bases). Per the germline V gene, CDR1 is KGHSH and CDR2 is LQKENI. This CDR3 spans 16 amino acids. Deletions cut 0 bases from V and 3 bases from J, with 12 bases between. The CDR3, as DNA: TGTGCCAGCTCACCACCAACAGGGATCGACTACAATGAGCAGTTCTTC. Amino acid sequence: CASSPPTGIDYNEQFF. The variable domain in full, with the rest retrieved from reference TRBV18 and TRBJ2-1, is NAGVMQNPRHLVRRRGQEARLRCSPMKGHSHVYWYRQLPEEGLKFMVYLQKENIIDESGMPKERFSAEFPKEGPSILRIQQVVRGDSAAYFCASSPPTGIDYNEQFFGPGTRLTVL.

Only a few counts were recorded for this clone. The chain couples TRBV5-3 to TRBJ1-5; D not certain. TRBV5-3 is filed as an ORF, its function uncertain. V gave up 2 bases and J gave up 0 bases, with 21 bases separating them. The CDR3 spans 19 residues. The CDR3 coding sequence is TGTGCCAGAAGCTTAAGTAAATATAAGACATATTATAGCAATCAGCCCCAGCATTTT. This codes for CARSLSKYKTYYSNQPQHF.

J is TRBJ1-2 and V is TRBV4-2, with 7 nucleotides matching TRBD1. This CDR3 comprises 17 residues. V was pared by 4 bases and J by 4 bases, with 15 bases of the junction left unmatched. CDR1 is LGHNA, CDR2 YNFKEQ, per germline. The CDR3 spells CASSLKWDDRALYGYTF. The CDR3 region has the DNA TGTGCCAGCAGCCTCAAATGGGATGACAGGGCACTCTATGGCTACACCTTC.

This clone is a singleton in its sample. This chain connects TRBV30 to TRBJ1-6; no definite D call. The CDR3 is made up of 18 amino acids. V lost 2 bases to trimming and J lost 1 base, with 18 bases between them. CDR1 is GTSNPN, CDR2 SVGIG, per germline (reference sequence). The CDR3 reads CAWSLLAGRASYNSPLHF. The CDR3 DNA is TGTGCCTGGAGTTTACTGGCGGGCCGTGCATCCTATAATTCACCCCTCCACTTT.

V usage is TRBV6-5 and J usage is TRBJ2-1, with TRBD2 matching over 9 bases. Per germline, CDR1 MNHEY and CDR2 SVGAGI. This CDR3 spans 13 amino acids. V shed 5 bases, J shed 11 bases, and the junction held 7 bases outside the gene matches. The CDR3 is CASSSSGGLQQFF. The CDR3 region has the DNA TGTGCCAGCAGTAGTAGCGGGGGCCTTCAGCAGTTCTTC.

The chain links TRBV18 to TRBJ1-2; D possibly corresponds to TRBD1 (5 bases). This CDR3 is 12 amino acids long. Germline CDR1 and CDR2: KGHSH and LQKENI. The V gene lost 6 bases and the J gene lost 7 bases, with 12 bases spanning the gap. The CDR3 here is CASSQQVSGYTF. DNA for the CDR3: TGTGCCAGCTCCCAACAGGTATCTGGCTACACCTTC.

The chain has TRBV27 and TRBJ2-3; D remains unclear. V lost 6 bases to trimming and J lost 5 bases, with 15 bases between them. Germline V gives CDR1 MNHEY, CDR2 SMNVEV (reference sequence). There are 14 residues in the CDR3. The CDR3 DNA reads TGTGCCAGCAGCGCTCGGGTTAGCCGAGATACGCAGTATTTT. This gives the protein CASSARVSRDTQYF.

For the CDR3, the DNA is TGTGCCAGCAGTCGGGTCCACAATCAGCCCCAGCATTTT. It specifies CASSRVHNQPQHF. The genes are TRBV7-8 and TRBJ1-5; D gene ambiguous. The CDR3 spans 13 residues. Trimming took off 6 bases at V and 3 bases at J, with 9 bases between the two ends. Germline V gene data show CDR1 as SGHVS and CDR2 as FQNEAQ.

The chain combines TRBV30 with TRBJ1-1, with D possibly matching TRBD1 (5 bases). Per the germline V gene, CDR1 is GTSNPN and CDR2 is SVGIG (reference sequence). V was pared by 2 bases and J by 2 bases, with 9 bases between. This CDR3 has 13 amino acids. The CDR3 sequence: CAWSSGLNTEAFF. The CDR3 DNA sequence: TGTGCCTGGAGTTCAGGGTTAAACACTGAAGCTTTCTTT.